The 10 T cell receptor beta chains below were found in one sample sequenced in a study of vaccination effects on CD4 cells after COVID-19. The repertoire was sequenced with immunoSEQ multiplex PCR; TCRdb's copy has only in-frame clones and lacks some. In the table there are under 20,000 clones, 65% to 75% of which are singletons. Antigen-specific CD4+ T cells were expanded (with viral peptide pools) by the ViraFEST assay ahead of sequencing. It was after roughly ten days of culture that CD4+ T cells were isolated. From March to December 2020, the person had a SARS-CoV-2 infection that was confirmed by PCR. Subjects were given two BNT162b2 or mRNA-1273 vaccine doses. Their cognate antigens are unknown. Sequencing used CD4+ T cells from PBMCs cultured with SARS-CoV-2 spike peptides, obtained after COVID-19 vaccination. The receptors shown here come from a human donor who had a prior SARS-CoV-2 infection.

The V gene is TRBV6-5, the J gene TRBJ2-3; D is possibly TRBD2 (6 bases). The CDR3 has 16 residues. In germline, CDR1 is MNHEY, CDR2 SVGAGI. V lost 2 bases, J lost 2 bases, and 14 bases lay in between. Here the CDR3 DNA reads TGTGCCAGCAGTTACGGTGGGCGGGATACCACAGATACGCAGTATTTT. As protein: CASSYGGRDTTDTQYF.

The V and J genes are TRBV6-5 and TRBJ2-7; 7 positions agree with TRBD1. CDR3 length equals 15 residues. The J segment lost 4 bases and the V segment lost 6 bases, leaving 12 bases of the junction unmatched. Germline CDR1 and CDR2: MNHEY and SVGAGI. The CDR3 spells CASRGLTGLGYEQYF. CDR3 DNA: TGTGCCAGCAGAGGACTGACAGGGCTTGGGTACGAGCAGTACTTC.

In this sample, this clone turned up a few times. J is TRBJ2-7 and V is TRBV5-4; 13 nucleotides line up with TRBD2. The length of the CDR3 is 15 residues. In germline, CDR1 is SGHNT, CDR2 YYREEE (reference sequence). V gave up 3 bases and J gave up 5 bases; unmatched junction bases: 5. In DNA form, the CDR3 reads TGTGCCAGCAGCTCCAGGACTAGCGGGAGTGACGAGCAGTACTTC. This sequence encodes CASSSRTSGSDEQYF.

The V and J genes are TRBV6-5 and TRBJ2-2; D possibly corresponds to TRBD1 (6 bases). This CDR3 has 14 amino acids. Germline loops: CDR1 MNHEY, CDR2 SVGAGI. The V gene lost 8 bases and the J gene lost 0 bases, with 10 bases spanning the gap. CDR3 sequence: CASREGANTGELFF. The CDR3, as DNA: TGTGCCAGCCGCGAGGGGGCGAACACCGGGGAGCTGTTTTTT.

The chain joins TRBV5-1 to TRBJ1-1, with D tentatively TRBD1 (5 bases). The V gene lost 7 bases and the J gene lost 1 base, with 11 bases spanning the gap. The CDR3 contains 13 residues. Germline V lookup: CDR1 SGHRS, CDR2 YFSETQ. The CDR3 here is CASAVTGNTEAFF. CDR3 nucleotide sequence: TGCGCCAGCGCCGTAACAGGGAACACTGAAGCTTTCTTT.

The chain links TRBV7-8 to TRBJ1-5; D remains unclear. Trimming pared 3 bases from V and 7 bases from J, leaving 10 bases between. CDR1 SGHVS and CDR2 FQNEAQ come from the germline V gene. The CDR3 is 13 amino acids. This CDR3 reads CASSFIGRQPQHF. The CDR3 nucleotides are TGTGCCAGCAGCTTTATCGGGAGGCAGCCCCAGCATTTT.

The CDR3 DNA reads TGTGCCAGCAGTGTGCGAACCTCGGGACACACTACAGATACGCAGTATTTT. Its protein is CASSVRTSGHTTDTQYF. J is TRBJ2-3 and V is TRBV2; possible D gene TRBD1, 6 bases. The CDR3 covers 17 residues. CDR1 is SNHLY and CDR2 is FYNNEI in the germline V gene. V gave up 4 bases and J gave up 3 bases, with 20 bases separating them.

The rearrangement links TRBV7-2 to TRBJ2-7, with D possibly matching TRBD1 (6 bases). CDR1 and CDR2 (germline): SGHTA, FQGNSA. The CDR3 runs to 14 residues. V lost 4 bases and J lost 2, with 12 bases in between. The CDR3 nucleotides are TGTGCCAGCAGCTCCCAACGGACAGCCTACGAGCAGTACTTC. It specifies CASSSQRTAYEQYF.

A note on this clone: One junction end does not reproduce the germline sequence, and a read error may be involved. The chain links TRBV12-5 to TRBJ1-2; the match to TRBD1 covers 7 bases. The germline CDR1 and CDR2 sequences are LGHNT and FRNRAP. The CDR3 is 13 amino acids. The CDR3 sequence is CASGLETDRSVAF. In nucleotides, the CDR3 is TGTGCTAGTGGTTTGGAGACGGACAGGAGTGTCGCCTTC.

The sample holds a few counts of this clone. DNA of the CDR3: TGTGCCAGCAGCTTACAAGGTGTGTACGGTGGCTACACCTTC. Translating it yields CASSLQGVYGGYTF. V and J are TRBV7-2 and TRBJ1-2; D remains unclear. Germline V gene data show CDR1 as SGHTA and CDR2 as FQGNSA. V was trimmed by 2 bases and J by 7 bases, leaving 14 bases between them. The length of the CDR3 is 14 residues.